Listed below are T cell receptor beta chains from one sample, sequenced in a study of T cells in localized non-small cell lung cancer. Clones were sequenced by immunoSEQ multiplex PCR, and TCRdb holds only the in-frame ones, with some missing. This table holds roughly 38,000 clones, roughly 85% found once. Source: peripheral blood mononuclear cells, taken before any cancer treatment. Receptors originate from a male donor at least 60 years old with stage II lung adenocarcinoma. The CDR3 runs from the conserved cysteine through the conserved F or W. The order of the fields is J gene, V gene, CDR3 protein.

>TRBJ2-5|TRBV5-1
CASRPGATEETQYF
>TRBJ1-5|TRBV28
CASSSRGGRNQPQHF
>TRBJ1-5|TRBV15
CATSREGNQPQHF
>TRBJ1-2|TRBV2
CASVRDRGLYGYTF
>TRBJ2-6|TRBV5-6
CASSLGGAGANVLTF
>TRBJ2-6|TRBV5-1
CASSFPARAGASSGANVLTF
>TRBJ1-1|TRBV5-1
CASSYDENTEAFF
>TRBJ1-1|TRBV19
CASRGGYTGNTEAFF
>TRBJ2-3|TRBV5-1
CASSPGLDTQYF
>TRBJ1-4|TRBV7-9
CASSTKGGRHEKLFF
>TRBJ2-5|TRBV9
CASSVEGPSGSTETQYF
>TRBJ1-1|TRBV18
CASLNRGDTEAFF
>TRBJ2-7|TRBV19
CASSPRTHYEQYF
>TRBJ1-2|TRBV2
CASSEGTTQRSGYTF
>TRBJ2-2|TRBV14
CASELGANTGELFF
>TRBJ1-2|TRBV28
CASIRTGANYGYTF
>TRBJ2-5|TRBV4-3
CASSPGTSGAGETQYF
>TRBJ2-7|TRBV19
CASSPRRAAYEQYF
>TRBJ2-2|TRBV5-1
CASSTGGRVAGELFF
>TRBJ2-1|TRBV15
CATSRARTSLTYNEQFF
>TRBJ2-7|TRBV6-5
CASSLTRDRAYEQYF
>TRBJ1-5|TRBV7-2
CASGVGSNQPQHF
>TRBJ1-1|TRBV19
CASRLGEYGVTEAFF
>TRBJ2-1|TRBV6-6
CASDAPGKRGEQFF
>TRBJ2-1|TRBV18
CATNSGRSNNEQFF
>TRBJ2-3|TRBV6-5
CASSSRGWAEDTQYF
>TRBJ1-3|TRBV5-1
CASSLRGSPGNTIYF
>TRBJ1-2|TRBV14
CASSQGRNYGYTF
>TRBJ1-1|TRBV18
CASSRDRGFSEAFF
>TRBJ2-1|TRBV2
CASSVGGSSYNEQFF
>TRBJ1-2|TRBV6-5
CASSQRENLYGYTF
>TRBJ2-1|TRBV7-9
CASSLGLPYNEQFF
>TRBJ2-5|TRBV5-1
CASSLAFWAGETQYF
>TRBJ1-2|TRBV2
CASSPGQGPYGYTF
>TRBJ2-3|TRBV28
CASSPFRGRPTDTQYF
>TRBJ2-7|TRBV6-1
CASSMADSYEQYF
>TRBJ2-2|TRBV5-1
CASSLALTGAPGELFF
>TRBJ1-3|TRBV5-6
CASSLGGFSGNTIYF
>TRBJ1-2|TRBV7-2
CASSLSPDRLYGYTF
>TRBJ1-4|TRBV30
CASTDREGKWEEKLFF
>TRBJ1-2|TRBV9
CASSPRDRVYGYTF
>TRBJ1-2|TRBV4-3
CASSVGREYGYTF
>TRBJ1-1|TRBV6-5
CASSSRGVNTEAFF
>TRBJ2-1|TRBV11-3
CASSHRTSGSNEQFF
>TRBJ1-4|TRBV2
CASSENWGQGAGKLFF
>TRBJ1-4|TRBV5-1
CASSLRDSATNEKLFF
>TRBJ1-5|TRBV10-3
CAISETRTGGEPQHF
>TRBJ2-1|TRBV19
CATESRQGGSYNEQFF
>TRBJ1-2|TRBV4-3
CASSQDPPGVTESYGYTF
>TRBJ2-7|TRBV5-8
CASRGLAGREQYF
>TRBJ1-5|TRBV25-1
CASSEEGGNQPQHF
>TRBJ2-5|TRBV19
CASSMGLAGGQKTQYF
>TRBJ2-1|TRBV5-1
CASSSQGNYNEQFF
>TRBJ2-1|TRBV4-1
CASSQDRVREQFF